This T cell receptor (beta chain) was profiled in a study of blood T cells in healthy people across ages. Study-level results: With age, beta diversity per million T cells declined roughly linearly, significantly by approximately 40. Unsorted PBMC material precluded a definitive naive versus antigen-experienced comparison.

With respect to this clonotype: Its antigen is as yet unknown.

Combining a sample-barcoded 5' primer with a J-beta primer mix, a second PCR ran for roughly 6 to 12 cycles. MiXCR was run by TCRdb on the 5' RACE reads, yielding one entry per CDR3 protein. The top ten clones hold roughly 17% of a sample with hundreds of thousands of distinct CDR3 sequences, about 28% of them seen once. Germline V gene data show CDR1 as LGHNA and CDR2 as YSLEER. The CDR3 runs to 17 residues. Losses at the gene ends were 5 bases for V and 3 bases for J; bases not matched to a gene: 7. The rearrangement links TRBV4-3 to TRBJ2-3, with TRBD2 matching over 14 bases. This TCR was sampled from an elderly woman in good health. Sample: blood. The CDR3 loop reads CASSSRTSGGLTDTQYF. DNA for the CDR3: TGCGCCAGCAGCTCTAGGACTAGCGGGGGGCTTACAGATACGCAGTATTTT.